Given below is one T cell receptor beta chain in context. This record belongs to a study of shared T cell receptors in the human thymus. V lost 3 bases and J lost 0; bases outside the gene matches: 16. This CDR3 is built from 19 residues. Per germline, CDR1 SEHNR and CDR2 FQNEAQ (reference sequence). Only in-frame clones appear in the TCRdb table, and some are missing; sequencing was by immunoSEQ multiplex PCR. The table includes hundreds of thousands of clones, approximately 87% detected once. Separately, the same data were catalogued under a study of human thymus T cells. According to that study: Infants, healthy and Finnish, who were having corrective surgery for congenital heart defects served as donors. Corrective heart surgery yielded the resections from which the thymus tissue came. The authors found apparently biased V and J gene usage in thymic and blood repertoires. There were highly overlapping thymic repertoires among unrelated individuals, as related research reported.

Sequencing was carried out using thymocytes. The sequence was obtained from a boy younger than two with a congenital heart defect. The rearrangement uses TRBV7-9 and TRBJ1-1, with TRBD1 matching 7 bases. CDR3 sequence reads: CASSLAYTGLRGMNTEAFF. As DNA, the CDR3 is TGTGCCAGCAGCTTGGCCTACACAGGGCTCAGGGGGATGAACACTGAAGCTTTCTTT.